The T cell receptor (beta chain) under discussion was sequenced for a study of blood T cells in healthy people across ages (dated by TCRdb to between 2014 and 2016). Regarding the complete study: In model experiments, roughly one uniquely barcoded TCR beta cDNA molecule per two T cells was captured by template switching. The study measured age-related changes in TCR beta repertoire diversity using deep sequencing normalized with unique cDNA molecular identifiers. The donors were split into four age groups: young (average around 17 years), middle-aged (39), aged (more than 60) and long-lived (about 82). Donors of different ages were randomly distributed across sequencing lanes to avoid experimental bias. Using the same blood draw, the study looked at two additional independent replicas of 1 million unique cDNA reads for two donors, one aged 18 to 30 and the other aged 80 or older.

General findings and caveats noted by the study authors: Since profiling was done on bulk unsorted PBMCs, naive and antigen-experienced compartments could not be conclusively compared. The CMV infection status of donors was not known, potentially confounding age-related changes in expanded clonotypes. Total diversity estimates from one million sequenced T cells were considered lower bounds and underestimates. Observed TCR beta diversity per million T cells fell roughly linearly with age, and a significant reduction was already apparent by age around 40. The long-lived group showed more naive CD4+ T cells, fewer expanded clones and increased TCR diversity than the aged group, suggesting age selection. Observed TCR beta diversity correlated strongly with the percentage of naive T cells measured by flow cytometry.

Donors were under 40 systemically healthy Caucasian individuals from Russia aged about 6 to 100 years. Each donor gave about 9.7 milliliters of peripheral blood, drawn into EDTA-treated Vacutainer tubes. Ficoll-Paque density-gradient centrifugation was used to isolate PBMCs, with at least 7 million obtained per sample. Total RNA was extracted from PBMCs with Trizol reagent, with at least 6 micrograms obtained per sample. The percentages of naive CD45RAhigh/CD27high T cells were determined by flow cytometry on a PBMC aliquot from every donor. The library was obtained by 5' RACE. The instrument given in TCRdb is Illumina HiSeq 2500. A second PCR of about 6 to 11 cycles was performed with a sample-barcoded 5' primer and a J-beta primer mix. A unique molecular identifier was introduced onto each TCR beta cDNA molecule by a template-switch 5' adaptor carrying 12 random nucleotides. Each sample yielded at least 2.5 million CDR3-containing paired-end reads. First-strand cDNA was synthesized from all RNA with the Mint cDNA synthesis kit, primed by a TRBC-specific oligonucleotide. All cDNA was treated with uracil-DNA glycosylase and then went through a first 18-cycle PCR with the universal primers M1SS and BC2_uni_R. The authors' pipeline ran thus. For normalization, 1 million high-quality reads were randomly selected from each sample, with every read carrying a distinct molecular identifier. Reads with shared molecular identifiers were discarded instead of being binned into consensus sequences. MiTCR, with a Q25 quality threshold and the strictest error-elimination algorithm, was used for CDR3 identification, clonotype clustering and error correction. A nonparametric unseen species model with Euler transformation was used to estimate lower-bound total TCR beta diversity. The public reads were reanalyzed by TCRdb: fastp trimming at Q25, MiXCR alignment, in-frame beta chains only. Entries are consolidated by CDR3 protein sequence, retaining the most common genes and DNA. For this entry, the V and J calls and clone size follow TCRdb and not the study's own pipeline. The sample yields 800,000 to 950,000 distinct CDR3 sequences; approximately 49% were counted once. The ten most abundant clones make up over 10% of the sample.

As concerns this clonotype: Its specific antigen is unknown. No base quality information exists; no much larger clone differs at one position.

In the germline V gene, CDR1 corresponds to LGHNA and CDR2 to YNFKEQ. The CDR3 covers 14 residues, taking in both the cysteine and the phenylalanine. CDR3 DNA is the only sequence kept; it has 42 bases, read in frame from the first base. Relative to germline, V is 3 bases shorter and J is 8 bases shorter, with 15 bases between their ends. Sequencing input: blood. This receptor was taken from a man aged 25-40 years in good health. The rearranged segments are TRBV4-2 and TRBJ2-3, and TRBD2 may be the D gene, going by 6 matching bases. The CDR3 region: CASSQGRGAATQYF. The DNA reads TGTGCCAGCAGCCAGGGGCGCGGGGCAGCTACGCAGTATTTT.